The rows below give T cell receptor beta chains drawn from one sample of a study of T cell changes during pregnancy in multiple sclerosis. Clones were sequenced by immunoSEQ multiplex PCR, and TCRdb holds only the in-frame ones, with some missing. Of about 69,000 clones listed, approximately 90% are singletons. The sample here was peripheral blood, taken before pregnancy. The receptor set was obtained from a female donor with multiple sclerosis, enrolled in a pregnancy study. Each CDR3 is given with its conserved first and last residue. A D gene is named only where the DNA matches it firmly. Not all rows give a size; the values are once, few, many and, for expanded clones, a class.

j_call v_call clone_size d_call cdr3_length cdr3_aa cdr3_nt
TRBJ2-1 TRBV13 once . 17 CASSLVVRGWVWNEQFF TGTGCCAGCAGCTTGGTGGTTAGGGGGTGGGTATGGAATGAGCAGTTCTTC
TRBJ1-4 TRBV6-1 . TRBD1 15 CASSEFRGPGEKLFF TGTGCCAGCAGTGAATTTAGGGGGCCGGGAGAAAAACTGTTTTTT
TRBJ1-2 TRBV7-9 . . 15 CASSLPLTASYGYTF TGTGCCAGCAGCTTACCCCTGACAGCAAGCTATGGCTACACCTTC
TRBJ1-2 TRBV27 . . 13 CASSALTGGGYTF TGTGCCAGCAGTGCTCTGACGGGGGGCGGCTACACCTTC
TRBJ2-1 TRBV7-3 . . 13 CASSSPSVNEQFF TGTGCCAGCAGTAGCCCGTCGGTCAATGAGCAGTTCTTC
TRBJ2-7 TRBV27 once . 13 CASSSSDGYEQYF TGTGCCAGCAGTTCGAGCGATGGCTACGAGCAGTACTTC
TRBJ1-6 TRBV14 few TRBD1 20 CASSQTPETGDSSYNSPLHF TGTGCCAGCAGCCAAACACCCGAGACAGGGGATAGCTCCTATAATTCACCCCTCCACTTT
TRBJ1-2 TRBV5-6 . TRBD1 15 CASSLATGGGYGYTF TGTGCCAGCAGCTTAGCGACAGGGGGCGGATATGGCTACACCTTC
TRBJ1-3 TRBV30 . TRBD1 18 CAWKGTGKGKNSGNTIYF TGTGCCTGGAAGGGGACAGGGAAAGGAAAAAACTCTGGAAACACCATATATTTT
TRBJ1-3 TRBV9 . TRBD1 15 CASSMMGQGLDTIYF TGTGCCAGCAGCATGATGGGACAGGGACTTGACACCATATATTTT
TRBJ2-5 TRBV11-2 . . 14 CASIGRGPKETQYF TGTGCCAGCATCGGCAGAGGGCCTAAAGAGACCCAGTACTTC
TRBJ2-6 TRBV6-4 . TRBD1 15 CASSVDRGGANVLTF TGTGCCAGCAGTGTCGACAGGGGTGGGGCCAACGTCCTGACTTTC
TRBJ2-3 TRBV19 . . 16 CASSNLGTPSTDTQYF TGTGCCAGTAGTAACCTTGGGACACCGAGCACAGATACGCAGTATTTT
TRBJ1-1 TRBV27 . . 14 CASSLAVSYTEAFF TGTGCCAGCAGTTTGGCGGTGTCGTACACTGAAGCTTTCTTT
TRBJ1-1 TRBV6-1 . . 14 CASSTDWKGTEAFF TGTGCCAGCAGTACAGATTGGAAAGGCACTGAAGCTTTCTTT
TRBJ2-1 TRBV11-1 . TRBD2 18 CASSLAGSWAGGNNEQFF TGTGCCAGCAGCTTAGCCGGGTCTTGGGCGGGGGGGAACAATGAGCAGTTCTTC
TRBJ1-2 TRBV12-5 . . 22 CASGFNVGQGISMEVPNYGYTF TGTGCTAGTGGTTTTAACGTCGGGCAGGGCATATCGATGGAAGTACCAAACTATGGCTACACCTTC
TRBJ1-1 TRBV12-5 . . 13 CASGRTGNTEAFF TGTGCTAGTGGAAGAACAGGGAACACTGAAGCTTTCTTT
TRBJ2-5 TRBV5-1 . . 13 CASSFDIQETQYF TGCGCCAGCAGCTTTGACATTCAAGAGACCCAGTACTTC
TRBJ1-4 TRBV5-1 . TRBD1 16 CASSLPRGTGDEKLFF TGCGCCAGCAGCCTACCCAGGGGGACAGGGGATGAAAAACTGTTTTTT
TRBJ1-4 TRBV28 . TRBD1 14 CASSLDRGDEKLFF TGTGCCAGCAGTTTGGACAGGGGGGATGAAAAACTGTTTTTT
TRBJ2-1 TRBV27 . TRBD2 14 CASSFLAGGYEQFF TGTGCCAGCAGTTTCCTAGCGGGAGGGTATGAGCAGTTCTTC
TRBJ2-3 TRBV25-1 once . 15 CASRGEAQATDTQYF TGTGCCAGCAGAGGGGAGGCACAAGCGACGGATACGCAGTATTTT
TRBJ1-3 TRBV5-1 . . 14 CASSSWGQGNTIYF TGCGCCAGCAGCTCATGGGGGCAGGGAAACACCATATATTTT
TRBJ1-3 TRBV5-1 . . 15 CASSSGLSSGNTIYF TGCGCCAGCAGCTCGGGACTTAGCTCTGGAAACACCATATATTTT
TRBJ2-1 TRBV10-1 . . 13 CASSTSAYNEQFF TGCGCCAGCAGTACCAGCGCGTACAATGAGCAGTTCTTC
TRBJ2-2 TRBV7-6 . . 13 CASSAGATGELFF TGTGCCAGCAGCGCGGGGGCCACCGGGGAGCTGTTTTTT
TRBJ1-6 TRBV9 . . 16 CASSVGGLHTSAPLHF TGTGCCAGCAGCGTAGGGGGACTTCACACGAGCGCACCCCTCCACTTT
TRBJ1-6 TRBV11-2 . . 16 CASSPGGEGWNSPLHF TGTGCCAGCAGCCCGGGAGGGGAAGGTTGGAACTCACCCCTCCACTTT
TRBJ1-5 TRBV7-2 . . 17 CASSPVGGWNSNQPQHF TGTGCCAGCAGCCCGGTGGGAGGGTGGAATAGCAATCAGCCCCAGCATTTT
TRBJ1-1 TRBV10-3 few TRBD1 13 CAIRTGTDTEAFF TGTGCCATCAGGACAGGGACCGACACTGAAGCTTTCTTT